The rows below give T cell receptor beta chains drawn from one sample of a study of STAT5B mutations in CD4+ large granular lymphocyte leukemia. Data came from immunoSEQ multiplex PCR; TCRdb stores just in-frame clones and leaves some out. The table lists tens of thousands of clones, just under 75% of them singletons. What was sequenced was CD4+ T cells from blood buffy coats. The receptor set was obtained from a human donor in good health. Each CDR3 is given with its conserved first and last residue. The D gene is left open where the match is weak. Expanded clones are given a class, and other clones once, few, many or no size at all.

size: .; V: TRBV7-8; D: .; J: TRBJ2-1; DNA: TGTGCCAGCAGCTTAGTGGCGGGGCCCGCCGTTGAGCAGTTCTTC; CDR3: CASSLVAGPAVEQFF
size: .; V: TRBV6-5; D: TRBD1; J: TRBJ1-2; DNA: TGTGCCAGCAGTTTGGGACAGACCTATGGCTACACCTTC; CDR3: CASSLGQTYGYTF
size: few; V: TRBV19; D: TRBD1; J: TRBJ1-1; DNA: TGTGCCAGTAGTAAGGGGACAGGGTACACTGAAGCTTTCTTT; CDR3: CASSKGTGYTEAFF
size: .; V: TRBV7-6; D: TRBD2; J: TRBJ2-1; DNA: TGTGCCAGCAGCGAAAGACTAGCGAGCAATGAGCAGTTCTTC; CDR3: CASSERLASNEQFF
size: .; V: TRBV5-4; D: TRBD1; J: TRBJ2-7; DNA: TGTGCCACGGGACAGGGATCCTACGAGCAGTACTTC; CDR3: CATGQGSYEQYF
size: .; V: TRBV20-1; D: TRBD1; J: TRBJ2-7; DNA: TGCAGTACAGGACAGGGAGACGAGCAGTACTTC; CDR3: CSTGQGDEQYF
size: .; V: TRBV27; D: .; J: TRBJ2-2; DNA: TGTGCCAGCAGCTCTGACGGTACGCGTAGGCCCGGGGAGCTGTTTTTT; CDR3: CASSSDGTRRPGELFF
size: .; V: TRBV28; D: .; J: TRBJ1-2; DNA: TGTGCCAGCAGCCCCGTGCGGGGGAGGGGCTACACCTTC; CDR3: CASSPVRGRGYTF
size: .; V: TRBV7-9; D: TRBD1; J: TRBJ2-5; DNA: TGTGCCAGCAGCTTAACACAGGGGACCCAAGAGACCCAGTACTTC; CDR3: CASSLTQGTQETQYF
size: .; V: TRBV6-1; D: .; J: TRBJ2-2; DNA: TGTGCCAGCAGTGAAATTGGGGGCCCCGGGGAGCTGTTTTTT; CDR3: CASSEIGGPGELFF
size: once; V: TRBV29-1; D: TRBD1; J: TRBJ1-2; DNA: TGCAGCGTGGCCGGGACAGGGGGAGGAACGGTATGGGGCTACACCTTC; CDR3: CSVAGTGGGTVWGYTF
size: few; V: TRBV7-2; D: .; J: TRBJ2-1; DNA: TGTGCCAGCAGCTTAGCGGGCGACAATGAGCAGTTCTTC; CDR3: CASSLAGDNEQFF
size: .; V: TRBV19; D: .; J: TRBJ2-1; DNA: TGTGCCAGTAAGGCAAGGGCGTACAATGAGCAGTTCTTC; CDR3: CASKARAYNEQFF
size: .; V: TRBV6-5; D: .; J: TRBJ2-7; DNA: TGTGCCAGCAGGGACGGGGTCAACGAGCAGTACTTC; CDR3: CASRDGVNEQYF
size: .; V: TRBV27; D: .; J: TRBJ1-1; DNA: TGTGCCAGCAGTAGGGGTAACACTGAAGCTTTCTTT; CDR3: CASSRGNTEAFF
size: .; V: TRBV5-1; D: .; J: TRBJ2-1; DNA: TGCGCCAGCAGCCCCTTTGGCGGGGAGTACAATGAGCAGTTCTTC; CDR3: CASSPFGGEYNEQFF
size: .; V: TRBV27; D: .; J: TRBJ2-1; DNA: TGTGCCAGCAGTTCCCTCGGGACCCCAAGCAATGAGCAGTTCTTC; CDR3: CASSSLGTPSNEQFF
size: few; V: TRBV5-6; D: .; J: TRBJ1-2; DNA: TGTGCCAGCAGCTTGTCGGGGACGACCTATGGCTACACCTTC; CDR3: CASSLSGTTYGYTF
size: .; V: TRBV7-8; D: TRBD1; J: TRBJ2-5; DNA: TGTGCCAGCAGCGGGACAGGGGAGGAGACCCAGTACTTC; CDR3: CASSGTGEETQYF
size: .; V: TRBV4-3; D: .; J: TRBJ1-1; DNA: TGCGCCAGCAGCCAAGTTGGAGGGGGTACCACTGAAGCTTTCTTT; CDR3: CASSQVGGGTTEAFF
size: .; V: TRBV5-1; D: .; J: TRBJ2-2; DNA: TGCGCCAGCAGCCCGGGCTCCGGGGAGCTGTTTTTT; CDR3: CASSPGSGELFF
size: .; V: TRBV18; D: TRBD2; J: TRBJ2-1; DNA: TGTGCCAGCTCACCCACTAGCGGCCCTCACAATGAGCAGTTCTTC; CDR3: CASSPTSGPHNEQFF
size: .; V: TRBV5-1; D: TRBD1; J: TRBJ1-2; DNA: TGCGCCAGCAGCCGGGACAGGGGAGGTTATAGCTATGGCTACACCTTC; CDR3: CASSRDRGGYSYGYTF
size: .; V: TRBV28; D: .; J: TRBJ2-7; DNA: TGTGCCAGCAGTTTGGAGTCGGTAGCTTTCGAGCAGTACTTC; CDR3: CASSLESVAFEQYF
size: .; V: TRBV7-6; D: TRBD1; J: TRBJ1-5; DNA: TGTGCCAGCAGCTTGACAGGGGATCAGCCCCAGCATTTT; CDR3: CASSLTGDQPQHF
size: .; V: TRBV18; D: TRBD1; J: TRBJ1-1; DNA: TGTGCCAGCTCCAATTCCCGGGACAGGGAAGCTTTCTTT; CDR3: CASSNSRDREAFF
size: .; V: TRBV25-1; D: TRBD1; J: TRBJ2-2; DNA: TGTGCCAGCAGGGACAGGGACACCGGGGAGCTGTTTTTT; CDR3: CASRDRDTGELFF